This is a list of T cell receptor beta chains from one sample in a study of blood T cell repertoires in COVID-19. TCRdb's table, derived via immunoSEQ multiplex PCR, lists solely in-frame clones and lacks some. The sample includes 300,000 to 450,000 clones, approximately 90% of them seen just once. The source material was PBMCs or T cells enriched from blood (not recorded which). These receptors came from a woman aged 18 to 35 who had recovered from COVID-19. Both conserved end residues are part of each CDR3. D genes are given only for firm matches. For some rows the clone size is stated as once, few or many, or as a class when expanded; others skip it.

J: TRBJ1-1
D: NA
V: TRBV4-1
size: NA
CDR3: CASSQDGVTGGWSTEAFF
DNA: TGCGCCAGCAGCCAAGATGGCGTGACGGGGGGGTGGAGCACTGAAGCTTTCTTT

J: TRBJ1-6
D: NA
V: TRBV6-1
size: NA
CDR3: CASSEMGGATHSPLHF
DNA: TGTGCCAGCAGTGAAATGGGGGGGGCCACCCACTCACCCCTCCACTTT

J: TRBJ2-7
D: NA
V: TRBV9
size: NA
CDR3: CASGGQSYEQYF
DNA: TGTGCCAGCGGAGGACAGTCCTACGAGCAGTACTTC

J: TRBJ1-4
D: NA
V: TRBV28
size: few
CDR3: CASHPGNEKLFF
DNA: TGTGCCAGCCACCCCGGTAATGAAAAACTGTTTTTT

J: TRBJ1-4
D: TRBD1
V: TRBV2
size: NA
CDR3: CASGLQGFSEKLFF
DNA: TGTGCCAGCGGCTTACAGGGGTTCAGTGAAAAACTGTTTTTT

J: TRBJ1-5
D: TRBD1
V: TRBV4-3
size: NA
CDR3: CASSQRQGFQPQHF
DNA: TGCGCCAGCAGCCAGAGACAGGGATTTCAGCCCCAGCATTTT

J: TRBJ2-7
D: TRBD2
V: TRBV28
size: NA
CDR3: CASSTPGGSAYEQYF
DNA: TGTGCCAGCAGCACCCCGGGGGGGTCAGCCTACGAGCAGTACTTC

J: TRBJ1-1
D: NA
V: TRBV27
size: NA
CDR3: CASRPGPTGRAFF
DNA: TGTGCCAGCAGACCGGGCCCGACAGGCCGGGCTTTCTTT

J: TRBJ1-2
D: NA
V: TRBV6-5
size: NA
CDR3: CASRGPGYLNYGYTF
DNA: TGTGCCAGCAGAGGCCCAGGGTACCTTAACTATGGCTACACCTTC

J: TRBJ2-2
D: TRBD2
V: TRBV4-1
size: NA
CDR3: CASSLRGGDLAGELFF
DNA: TGCGCCAGCAGCTTGCGGGGGGGCGATCTGGCCGGGGAGCTGTTTTTT

J: TRBJ1-2
D: TRBD1
V: TRBV6-5
size: NA
CDR3: CASSSQTGGDGYTF
DNA: TGTGCCAGCAGTTCCCAGACAGGGGGCGATGGCTACACCTTC

J: TRBJ2-5
D: NA
V: TRBV5-1
size: NA
CDR3: CASSPEASTLPIPQYF
DNA: TGCGCCAGCAGCCCCGAGGCTAGCACCCTCCCCATACCCCAGTACTTC

J: TRBJ1-6
D: TRBD1
V: TRBV18
size: NA
CDR3: CASSPTGDNSPLHF
DNA: TGTGCCAGCTCACCGACAGGGGATAATTCACCCCTCCACTTT

J: TRBJ2-2
D: TRBD2
V: TRBV2
size: NA
CDR3: CASRKLAANTGELFF
DNA: TGTGCCAGCAGGAAACTAGCGGCGAACACCGGGGAGCTGTTTTTT

J: TRBJ1-1
D: NA
V: TRBV3-1/TRBV3-2
size: NA
CDR3: CASSQREDTEAFF
DNA: TGTGCCAGCAGCCAAAGGGAGGACACTGAAGCTTTCTTT

J: TRBJ2-3
D: TRBD1
V: TRBV2
size: few
CDR3: CASSRGRVDTQYF
DNA: TGTGCCAGCAGCAGGGGGCGCGTAGATACGCAGTATTTT

J: TRBJ2-3
D: NA
V: TRBV9
size: NA
CDR3: CASSASQLPFTDTQYF
DNA: TGTGCCAGCAGCGCGAGTCAACTGCCCTTCACAGATACGCAGTATTTT

J: TRBJ1-2
D: NA
V: TRBV30
size: NA
CDR3: CASEGASYGYTF
DNA: TGTGCCAGCGAAGGGGCCTCTTATGGCTACACCTTC